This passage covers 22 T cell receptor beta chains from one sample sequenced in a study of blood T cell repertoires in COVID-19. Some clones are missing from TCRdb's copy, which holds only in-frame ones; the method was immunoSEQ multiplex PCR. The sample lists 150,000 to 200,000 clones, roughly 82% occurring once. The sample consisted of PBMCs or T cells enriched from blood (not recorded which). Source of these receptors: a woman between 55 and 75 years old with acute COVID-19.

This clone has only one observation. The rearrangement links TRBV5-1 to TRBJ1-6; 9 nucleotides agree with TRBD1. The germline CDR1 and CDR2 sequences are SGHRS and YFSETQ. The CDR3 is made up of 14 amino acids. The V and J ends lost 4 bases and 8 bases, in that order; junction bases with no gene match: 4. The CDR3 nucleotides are TGCGCCAGCAGCCGGGGGGACAGGGATTCACCCCTCCACTTT. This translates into CASSRGDRDSPLHF.

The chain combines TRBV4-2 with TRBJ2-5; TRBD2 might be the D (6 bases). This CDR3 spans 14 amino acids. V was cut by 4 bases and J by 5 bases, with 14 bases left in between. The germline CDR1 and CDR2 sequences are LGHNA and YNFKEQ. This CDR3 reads CASSRERESETQYF. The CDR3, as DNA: TGTGCCAGCAGCCGCGAACGGGAGTCTGAGACCCAGTACTTC.

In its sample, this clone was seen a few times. The CDR3 loop reads CASKRRLEGSEAFF. The CDR3 DNA is TGTGCCAGCAAGAGGCGGCTTGAGGGCTCTGAAGCTTTCTTT. The chain is built from TRBV7-2 and TRBJ1-1; D uncertain. The length of the CDR3 is 14 residues. Germline loops: CDR1 SGHTA, CDR2 FQGNSA. Trimming left V 7 bases short and J 6 bases short, with 18 bases between.

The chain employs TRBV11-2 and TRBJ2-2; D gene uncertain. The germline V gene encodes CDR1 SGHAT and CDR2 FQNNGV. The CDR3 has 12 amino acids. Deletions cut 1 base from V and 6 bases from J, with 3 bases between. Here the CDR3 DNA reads TGTGCCAGCAGCTTAGGAGCCGGGGAGCTGTTTTTT. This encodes CASSLGAGELFF. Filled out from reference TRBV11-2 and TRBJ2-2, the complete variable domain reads EAGVAQSPRYKIIEKRQSVAFWCNPISGHATLYWYQQILGQGPKLLIQFQNNGVVDDSQLPKDRFSAERLKGVDSTLKIQPAKLEDSAVYLCASSLGAGELFFGEGSRLTVL.

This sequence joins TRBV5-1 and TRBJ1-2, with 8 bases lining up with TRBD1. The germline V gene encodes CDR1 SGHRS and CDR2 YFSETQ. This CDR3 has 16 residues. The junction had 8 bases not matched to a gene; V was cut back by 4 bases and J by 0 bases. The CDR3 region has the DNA TGCGCCAGCAGCGAGGGACAGGACCTAACTAACTATGGCTACACCTTC. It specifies CASSEGQDLTNYGYTF. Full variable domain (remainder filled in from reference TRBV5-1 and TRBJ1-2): KAGVTQTPRYLIKTRGQQVTLSCSPISGHRSVSWYQQTPGQGLQFLFEYFSETQRNKGNFPGRFSGRQFSNSRSEMNVSTLELGDSALYLCASSEGQDLTNYGYTFGSGTRLTVV.

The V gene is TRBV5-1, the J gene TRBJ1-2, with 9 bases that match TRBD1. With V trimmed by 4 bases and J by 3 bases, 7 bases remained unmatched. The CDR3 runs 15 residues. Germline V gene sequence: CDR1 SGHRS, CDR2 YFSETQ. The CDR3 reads CASSEGQGTYYGYTF. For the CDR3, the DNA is TGCGCCAGCAGCGAAGGACAGGGGACCTACTATGGCTACACCTTC.

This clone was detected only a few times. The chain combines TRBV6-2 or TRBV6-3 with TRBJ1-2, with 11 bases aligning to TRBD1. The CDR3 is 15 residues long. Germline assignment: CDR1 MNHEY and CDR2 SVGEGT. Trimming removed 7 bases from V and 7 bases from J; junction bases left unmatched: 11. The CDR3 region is CASTPGQGVVGGYTF. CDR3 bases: TGTGCCAGCACCCCGGGACAGGGGGTCGTTGGTGGCTACACCTTC.

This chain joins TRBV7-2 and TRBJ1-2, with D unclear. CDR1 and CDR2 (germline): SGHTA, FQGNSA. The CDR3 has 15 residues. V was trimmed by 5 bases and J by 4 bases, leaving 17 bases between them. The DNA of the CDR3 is TGTGCCAGCAGCCCTTTCGTGGAGGTTGGCTATGGCTACACCTTC. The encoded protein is CASSPFVEVGYGYTF.

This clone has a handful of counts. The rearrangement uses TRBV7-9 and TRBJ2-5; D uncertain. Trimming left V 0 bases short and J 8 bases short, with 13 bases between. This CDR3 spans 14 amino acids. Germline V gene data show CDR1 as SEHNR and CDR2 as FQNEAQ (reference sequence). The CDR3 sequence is CASSLAYGAETQYF. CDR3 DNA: TGTGCCAGCAGCTTAGCGTATGGAGCCGAAACCCAGTACTTC.

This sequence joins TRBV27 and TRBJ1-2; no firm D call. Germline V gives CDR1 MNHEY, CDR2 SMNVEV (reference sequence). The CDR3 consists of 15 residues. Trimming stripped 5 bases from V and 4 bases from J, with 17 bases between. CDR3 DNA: TGTGCCAGCAGTGGAGCAGCCTCCGCGCTCTATGGCTACACCTTC. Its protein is CASSGAASALYGYTF.

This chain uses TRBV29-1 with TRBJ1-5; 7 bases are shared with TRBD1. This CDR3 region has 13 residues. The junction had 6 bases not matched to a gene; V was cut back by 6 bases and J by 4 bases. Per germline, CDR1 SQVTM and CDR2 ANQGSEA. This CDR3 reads CSVGTDRNQPQHF. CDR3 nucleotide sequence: TGCAGCGTGGGGACAGACCGAAATCAGCCCCAGCATTTT.

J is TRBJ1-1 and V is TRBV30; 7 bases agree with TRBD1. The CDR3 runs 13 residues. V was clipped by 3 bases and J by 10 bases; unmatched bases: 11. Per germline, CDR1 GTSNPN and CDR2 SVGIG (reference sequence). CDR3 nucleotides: TGTGCCTGGAGCGTCACAGGGGCCTACTCAGCTTTCTTT. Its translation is CAWSVTGAYSAFF.

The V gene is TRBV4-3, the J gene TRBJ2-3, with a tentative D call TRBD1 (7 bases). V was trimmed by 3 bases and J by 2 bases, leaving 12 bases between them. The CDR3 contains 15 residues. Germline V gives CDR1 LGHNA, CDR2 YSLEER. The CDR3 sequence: CASSQRRGATDTQYF. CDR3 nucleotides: TGCGCCAGCAGCCAGCGCAGGGGGGCCACAGATACGCAGTATTTT.

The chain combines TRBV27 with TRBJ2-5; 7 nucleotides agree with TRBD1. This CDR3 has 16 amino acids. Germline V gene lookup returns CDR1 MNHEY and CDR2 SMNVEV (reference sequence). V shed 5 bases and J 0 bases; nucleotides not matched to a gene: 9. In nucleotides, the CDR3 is TGTGCCAGCAGTCATCGACAGGGAAATTACCAAGAGACCCAGTACTTC. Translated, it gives CASSHRQGNYQETQYF.

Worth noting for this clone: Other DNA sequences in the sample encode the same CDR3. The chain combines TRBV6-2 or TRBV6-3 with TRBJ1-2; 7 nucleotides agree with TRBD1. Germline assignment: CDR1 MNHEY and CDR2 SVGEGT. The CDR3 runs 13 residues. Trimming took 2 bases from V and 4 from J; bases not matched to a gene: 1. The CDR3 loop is CASSYRDSYGYTF. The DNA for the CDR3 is TGTGCCAGCAGTTACAGGGACAGCTATGGCTACACCTTC.

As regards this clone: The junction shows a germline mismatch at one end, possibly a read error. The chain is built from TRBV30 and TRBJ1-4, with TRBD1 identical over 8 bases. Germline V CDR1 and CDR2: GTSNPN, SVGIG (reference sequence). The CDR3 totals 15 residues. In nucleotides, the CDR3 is TGTGCCTGGAGCTTAACAGGGGGGACTAATGAAAAATTGTTTTTT. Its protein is CAWSLTGGTNEKLFF.

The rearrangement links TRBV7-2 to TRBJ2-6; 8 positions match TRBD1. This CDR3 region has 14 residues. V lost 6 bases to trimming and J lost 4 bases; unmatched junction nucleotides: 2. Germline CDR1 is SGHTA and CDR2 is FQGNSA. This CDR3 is CASRTGAGANVLTF. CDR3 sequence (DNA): TGTGCCAGCAGGACAGGGGCCGGGGCCAACGTCCTGACTTTC. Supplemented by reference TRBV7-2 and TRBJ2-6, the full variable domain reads GAGVSQSPSNKVTEKGKDVELRCDPISGHTALYWYRQSLGQGLEFLIYFQGNSAPDKSGLPSDRFSAERTGGSVSTLTIQRTQQEDSAVYLCASRTGAGANVLTFGAGSRLTVL.

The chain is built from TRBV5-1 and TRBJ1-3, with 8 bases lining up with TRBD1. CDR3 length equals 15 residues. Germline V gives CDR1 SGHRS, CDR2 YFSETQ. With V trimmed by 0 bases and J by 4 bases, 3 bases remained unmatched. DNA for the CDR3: TGCGCCAGCAGCTTGGGGACAGGGAAAGGAAACACCATATATTTT. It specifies CASSLGTGKGNTIYF. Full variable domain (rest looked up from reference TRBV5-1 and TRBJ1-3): KAGVTQTPRYLIKTRGQQVTLSCSPISGHRSVSWYQQTPGQGLQFLFEYFSETQRNKGNFPGRFSGRQFSNSRSEMNVSTLELGDSALYLCASSLGTGKGNTIYFGEGSWLTVV.

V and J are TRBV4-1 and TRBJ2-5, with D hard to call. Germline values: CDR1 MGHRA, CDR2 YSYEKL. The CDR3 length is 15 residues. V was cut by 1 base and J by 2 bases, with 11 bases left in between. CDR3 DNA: TGCGCCAGCAGCCAAGCCACAGCTAAGCAAGAGACCCAGTACTTC. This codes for CASSQATAKQETQYF.

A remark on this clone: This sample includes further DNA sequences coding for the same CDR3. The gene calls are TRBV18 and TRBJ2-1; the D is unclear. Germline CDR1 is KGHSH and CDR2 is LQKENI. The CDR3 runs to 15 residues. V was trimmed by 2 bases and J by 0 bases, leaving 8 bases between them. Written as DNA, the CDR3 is TGTGCCAGCTCACCAACCAGAAGCTCCTACAATGAGCAGTTCTTC. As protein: CASSPTRSSYNEQFF.

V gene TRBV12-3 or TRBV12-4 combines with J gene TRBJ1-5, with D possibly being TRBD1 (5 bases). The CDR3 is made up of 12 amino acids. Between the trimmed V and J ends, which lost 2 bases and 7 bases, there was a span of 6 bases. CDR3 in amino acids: CASSLQGQPQHF. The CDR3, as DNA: TGTGCCAGCAGTTTACAGGGCCAGCCCCAGCATTTT.

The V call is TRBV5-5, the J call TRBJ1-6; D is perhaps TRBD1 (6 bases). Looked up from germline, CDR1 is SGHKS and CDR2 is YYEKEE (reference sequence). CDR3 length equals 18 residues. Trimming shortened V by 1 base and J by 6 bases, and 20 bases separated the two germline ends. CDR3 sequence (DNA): TGTGCCAGCAGCTTGTTTTCACCTCGGGACACCCTTAATTCACCCCTCCACTTT. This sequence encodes CASSLFSPRDTLNSPLHF.